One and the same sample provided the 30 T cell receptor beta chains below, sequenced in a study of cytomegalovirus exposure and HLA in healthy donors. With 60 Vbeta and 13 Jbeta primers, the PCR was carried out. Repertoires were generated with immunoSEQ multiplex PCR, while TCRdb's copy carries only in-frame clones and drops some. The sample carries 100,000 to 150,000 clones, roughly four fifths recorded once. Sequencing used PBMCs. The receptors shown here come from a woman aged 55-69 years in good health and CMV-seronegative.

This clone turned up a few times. CDR3 residues: CASSSSGTKGEAFF. CDR3 nucleotides: TGTGCCAGCTCATCATCCGGGACAAAGGGGGAGGCTTTCTTT. The chain employs TRBV18 and TRBJ1-1; possible D gene TRBD1, 6 bases. This CDR3 is built from 14 residues. Germline V gene sequence: CDR1 KGHSH, CDR2 LQKENI. V was pared by 5 bases and J by 11 bases, with 21 bases between.

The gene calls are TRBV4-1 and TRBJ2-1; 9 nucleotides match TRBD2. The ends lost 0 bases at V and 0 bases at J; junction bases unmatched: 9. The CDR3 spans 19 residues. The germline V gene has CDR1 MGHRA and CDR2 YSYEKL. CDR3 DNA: TGCGCCAGCAGCCAAGAGTGGGCTAGCGGGGATACCTCCTACAATGAGCAGTTCTTC. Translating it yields CASSQEWASGDTSYNEQFF.

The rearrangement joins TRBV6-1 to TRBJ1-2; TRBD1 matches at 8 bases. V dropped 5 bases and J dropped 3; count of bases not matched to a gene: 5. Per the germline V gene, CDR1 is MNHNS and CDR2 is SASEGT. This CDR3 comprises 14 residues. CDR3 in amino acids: CASSSYRGDYGYTF. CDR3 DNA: TGTGCCAGCAGTTCCTACAGGGGGGACTATGGCTACACCTTC.

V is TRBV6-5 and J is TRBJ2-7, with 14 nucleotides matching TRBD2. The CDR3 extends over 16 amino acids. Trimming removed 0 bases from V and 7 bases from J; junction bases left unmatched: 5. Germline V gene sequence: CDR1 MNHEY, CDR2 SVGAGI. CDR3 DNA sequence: TGTGCCAGCAGTTACTCTGGGACTAGCGGGGGCTGGGAGCAGTACTTC. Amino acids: CASSYSGTSGGWEQYF.

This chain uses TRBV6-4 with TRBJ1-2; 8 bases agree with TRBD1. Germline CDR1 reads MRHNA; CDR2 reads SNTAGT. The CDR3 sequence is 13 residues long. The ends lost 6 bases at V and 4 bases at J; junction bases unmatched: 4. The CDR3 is CASSPDRGYGYTF. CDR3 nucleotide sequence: TGTGCCAGCAGCCCCGACAGGGGCTATGGCTACACCTTC.

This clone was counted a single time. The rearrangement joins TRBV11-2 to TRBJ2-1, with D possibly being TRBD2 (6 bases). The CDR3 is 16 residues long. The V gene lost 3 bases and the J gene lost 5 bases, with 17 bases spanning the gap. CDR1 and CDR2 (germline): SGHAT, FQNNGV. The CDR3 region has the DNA TGTGCCAGCAGCTTTAGGTCAGCGGGTGGACACAATGAGCAGTTCTTC. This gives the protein CASSFRSAGGHNEQFF.

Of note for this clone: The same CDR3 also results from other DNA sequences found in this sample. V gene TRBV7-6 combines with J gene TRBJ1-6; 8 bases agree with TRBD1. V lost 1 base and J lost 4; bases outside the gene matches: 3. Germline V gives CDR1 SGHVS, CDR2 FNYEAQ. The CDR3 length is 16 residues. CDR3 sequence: CASSLDDRGYNSPLHF. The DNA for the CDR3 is TGTGCCAGCAGCTTAGACGACAGGGGTTATAATTCACCCCTCCACTTT.

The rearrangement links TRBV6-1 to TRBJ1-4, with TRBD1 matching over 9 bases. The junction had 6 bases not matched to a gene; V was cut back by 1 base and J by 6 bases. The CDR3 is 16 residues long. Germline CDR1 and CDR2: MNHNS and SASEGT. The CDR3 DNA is TGTGCCAGCAGTGAAGAAAGGGGACAGGGCCATGAAAAACTGTTTTTT. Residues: CASSEERGQGHEKLFF.

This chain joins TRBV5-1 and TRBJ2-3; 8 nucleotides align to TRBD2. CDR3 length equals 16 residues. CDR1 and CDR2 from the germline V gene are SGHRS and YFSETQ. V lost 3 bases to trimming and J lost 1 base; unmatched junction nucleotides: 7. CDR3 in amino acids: CASSYGSTSGTDTQYF. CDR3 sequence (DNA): TGCGCCAGCAGCTACGGGTCGACTAGCGGCACAGATACGCAGTATTTT.

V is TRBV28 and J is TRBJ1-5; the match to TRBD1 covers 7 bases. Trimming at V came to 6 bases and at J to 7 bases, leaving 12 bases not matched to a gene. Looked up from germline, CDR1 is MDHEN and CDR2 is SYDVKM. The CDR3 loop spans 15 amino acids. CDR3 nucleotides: TGTGCCAGCAGCCCCGCAGGAGGGGGCAGCCAGCCCCAGCATTTT. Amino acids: CASSPAGGGSQPQHF.

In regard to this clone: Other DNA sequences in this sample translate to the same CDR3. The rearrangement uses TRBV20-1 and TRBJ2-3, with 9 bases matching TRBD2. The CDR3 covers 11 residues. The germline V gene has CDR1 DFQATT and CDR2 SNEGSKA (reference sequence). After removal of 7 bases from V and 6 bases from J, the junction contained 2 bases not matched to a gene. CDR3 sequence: CSGLAGDTQYF. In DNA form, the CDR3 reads TGCAGTGGCCTAGCGGGGGATACGCAGTATTTT.

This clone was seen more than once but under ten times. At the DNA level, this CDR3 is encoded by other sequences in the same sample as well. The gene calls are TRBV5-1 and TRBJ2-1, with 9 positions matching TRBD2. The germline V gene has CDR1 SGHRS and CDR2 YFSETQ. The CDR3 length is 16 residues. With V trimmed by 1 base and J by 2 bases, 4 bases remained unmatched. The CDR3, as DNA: TGCGCCAGCAGCTTGTTAGCGGGGGAGACCTACAATGAGCAGTTCTTC. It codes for CASSLLAGETYNEQFF. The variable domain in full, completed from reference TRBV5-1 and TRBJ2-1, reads KAGVTQTPRYLIKTRGQQVTLSCSPISGHRSVSWYQQTPGQGLQFLFEYFSETQRNKGNFPGRFSGRQFSNSRSEMNVSTLELGDSALYLCASSLLAGETYNEQFFGPGTRLTVL.

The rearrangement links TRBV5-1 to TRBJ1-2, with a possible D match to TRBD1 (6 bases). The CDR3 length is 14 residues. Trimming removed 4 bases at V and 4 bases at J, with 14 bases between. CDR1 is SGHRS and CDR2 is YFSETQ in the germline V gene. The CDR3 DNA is TGCGCCAGCAGCCTAGGGGGGGCAAGCTATGGCTACACCTTC. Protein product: CASSLGGASYGYTF.

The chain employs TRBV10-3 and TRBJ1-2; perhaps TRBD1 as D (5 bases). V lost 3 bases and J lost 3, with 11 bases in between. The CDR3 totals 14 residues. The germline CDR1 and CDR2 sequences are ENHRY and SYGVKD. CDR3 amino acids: CAISEPGKDYGYTF. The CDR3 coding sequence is TGTGCCATCAGTGAACCAGGGAAGGACTATGGCTACACCTTC.

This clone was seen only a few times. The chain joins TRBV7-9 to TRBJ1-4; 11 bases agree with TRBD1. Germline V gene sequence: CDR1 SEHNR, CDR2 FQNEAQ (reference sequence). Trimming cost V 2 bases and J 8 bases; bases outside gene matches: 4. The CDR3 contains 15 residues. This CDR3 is CASSLPGQGVEKLFF. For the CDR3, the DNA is TGTGCCAGCAGCTTACCGGGACAGGGGGTAGAAAAACTGTTTTTT.

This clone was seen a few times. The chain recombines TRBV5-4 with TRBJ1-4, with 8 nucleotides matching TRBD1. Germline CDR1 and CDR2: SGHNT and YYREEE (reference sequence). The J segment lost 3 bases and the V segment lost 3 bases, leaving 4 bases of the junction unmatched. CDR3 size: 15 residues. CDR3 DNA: TGTGCCAGCAGCTCAAACAGGGGGGCTAATGAAAAACTGTTTTTT. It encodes CASSSNRGANEKLFF.

Here the CDR3 DNA reads TGCGCCAGCAGCCCGGATCCCCCCGGGACAGGGGCATTCCCTGGTACGCAGTATTTT. This sequence encodes CASSPDPPGTGAFPGTQYF. V and J are TRBV5-1 and TRBJ2-3, with TRBD1 matching over 10 bases. J gave up 8 bases and V 4 bases, and 22 bases lay outside the gene matches. Germline V gene sequence: CDR1 SGHRS, CDR2 YFSETQ. This CDR3 has 19 residues. The full variable domain, rest sourced from reference TRBV5-1 and TRBJ2-3, is KAGVTQTPRYLIKTRGQQVTLSCSPISGHRSVSWYQQTPGQGLQFLFEYFSETQRNKGNFPGRFSGRQFSNSRSEMNVSTLELGDSALYLCASSPDPPGTGAFPGTQYFGPGTRLTVL.

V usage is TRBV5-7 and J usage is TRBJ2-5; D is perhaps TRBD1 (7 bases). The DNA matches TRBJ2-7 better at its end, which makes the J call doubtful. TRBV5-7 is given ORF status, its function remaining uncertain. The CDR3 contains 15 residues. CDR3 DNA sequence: TGTGCCAGCAGTCCTACCGACAGGGAGGTCCACGAGCAGTACTTC. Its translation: CASSPTDREVHEQYF.

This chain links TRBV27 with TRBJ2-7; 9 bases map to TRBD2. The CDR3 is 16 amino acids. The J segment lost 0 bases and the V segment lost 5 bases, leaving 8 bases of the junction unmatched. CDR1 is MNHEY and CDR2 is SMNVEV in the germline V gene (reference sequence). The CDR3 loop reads CASSIIAGANSYEQYF. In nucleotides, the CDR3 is TGTGCCAGCAGTATTATAGCGGGAGCAAACTCCTACGAGCAGTACTTC.

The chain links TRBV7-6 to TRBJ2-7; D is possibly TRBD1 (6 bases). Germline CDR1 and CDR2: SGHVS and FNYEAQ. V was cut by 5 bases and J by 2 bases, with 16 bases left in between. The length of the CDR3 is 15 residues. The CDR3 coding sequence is TGTGCCAGCAGCCCACAGGGATCCGGGCCCTACGAGCAGTACTTC. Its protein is CASSPQGSGPYEQYF. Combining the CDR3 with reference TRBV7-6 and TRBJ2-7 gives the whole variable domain GAGVSQSPRYKVTKRGQDVALRCDPISGHVSLYWYRQALGQGPEFLTYFNYEAQQDKSGLPNDRFSAERPEGSISTLTIQRTEQRDSAMYRCASSPQGSGPYEQYFGPGTRLTVT.

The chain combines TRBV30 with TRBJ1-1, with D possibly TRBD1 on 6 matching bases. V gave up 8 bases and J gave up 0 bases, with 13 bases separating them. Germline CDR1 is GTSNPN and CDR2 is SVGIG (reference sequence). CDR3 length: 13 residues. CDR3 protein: CARRTAMNTEAFF. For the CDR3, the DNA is TGTGCCCGCCGGACAGCCATGAACACTGAAGCTTTCTTT.

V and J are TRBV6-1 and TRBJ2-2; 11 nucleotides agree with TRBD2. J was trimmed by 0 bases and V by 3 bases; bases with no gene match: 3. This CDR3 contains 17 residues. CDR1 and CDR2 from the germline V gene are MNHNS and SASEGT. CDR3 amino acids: CASSEVAGGSNTGELFF. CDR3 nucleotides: TGTGCCAGCAGTGAGGTAGCGGGGGGGTCGAACACCGGGGAGCTGTTTTTT.

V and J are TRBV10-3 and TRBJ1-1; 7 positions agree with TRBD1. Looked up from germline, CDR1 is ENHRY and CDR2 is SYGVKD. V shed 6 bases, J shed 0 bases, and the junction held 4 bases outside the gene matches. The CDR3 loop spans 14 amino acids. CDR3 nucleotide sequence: TGTGCCATCAGGGCGGGACAGATGAACACTGAAGCTTTCTTT. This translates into CAIRAGQMNTEAFF.

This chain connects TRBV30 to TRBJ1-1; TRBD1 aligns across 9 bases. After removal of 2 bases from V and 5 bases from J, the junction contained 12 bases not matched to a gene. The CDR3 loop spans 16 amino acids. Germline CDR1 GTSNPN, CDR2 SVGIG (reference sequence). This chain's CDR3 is CAWSKPAGQGLTEAFF. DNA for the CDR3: TGTGCCTGGAGTAAGCCGGCGGGACAGGGTTTAACTGAAGCTTTCTTT.

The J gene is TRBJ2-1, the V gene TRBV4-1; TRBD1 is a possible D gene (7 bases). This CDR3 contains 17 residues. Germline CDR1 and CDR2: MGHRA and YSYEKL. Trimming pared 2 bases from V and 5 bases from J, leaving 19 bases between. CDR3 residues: CASSQRTRGRGDNEQFF. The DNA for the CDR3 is TGCGCCAGCAGCCAACGAACCCGGGGCAGGGGGGACAATGAGCAGTTCTTC.

CDR3 DNA sequence: TGTGCCAGCAGCCTTAGTGAGACAGGGTGGGGCTATGGCTACACCTTC. Translating gives CASSLSETGWGYGYTF. The chain uses TRBV28 and TRBJ1-2; 7 nucleotides line up with TRBD1. V dropped 6 bases and J dropped 4; count of bases not matched to a gene: 14. Germline V gene data show CDR1 as MDHEN and CDR2 as SYDVKM. This CDR3 spans 16 amino acids.

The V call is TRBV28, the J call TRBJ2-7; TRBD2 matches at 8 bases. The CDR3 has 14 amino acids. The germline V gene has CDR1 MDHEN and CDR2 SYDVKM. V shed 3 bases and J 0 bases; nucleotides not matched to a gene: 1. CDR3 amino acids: CASSFGRVSYEQYF. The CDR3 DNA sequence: TGTGCCAGCAGTTTCGGGAGGGTCTCCTACGAGCAGTACTTC.

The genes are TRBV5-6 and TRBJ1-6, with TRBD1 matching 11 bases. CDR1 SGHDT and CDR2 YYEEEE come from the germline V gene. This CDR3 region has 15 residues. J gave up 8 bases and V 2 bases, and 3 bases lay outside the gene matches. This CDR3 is CASSLGQGAYSPLHF. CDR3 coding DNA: TGTGCCAGCAGCTTAGGACAGGGGGCTTATTCACCCCTCCACTTT.

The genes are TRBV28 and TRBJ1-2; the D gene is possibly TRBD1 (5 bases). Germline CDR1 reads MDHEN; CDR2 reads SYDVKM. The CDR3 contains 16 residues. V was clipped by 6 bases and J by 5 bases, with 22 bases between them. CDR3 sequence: CASRTPSGGGSYGYTF. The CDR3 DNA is TGTGCCAGCAGGACGCCTTCCGGGGGGGGTTCGTATGGCTACACCTTC.

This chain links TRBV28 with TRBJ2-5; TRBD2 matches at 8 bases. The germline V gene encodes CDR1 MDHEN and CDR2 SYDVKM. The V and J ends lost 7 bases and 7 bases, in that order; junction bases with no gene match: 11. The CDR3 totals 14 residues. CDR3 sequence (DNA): TGTGCCAGCACACCGGGACTAGAGAAAGGGACCCAGTACTTC. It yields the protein CASTPGLEKGTQYF.